The clone carrying this T cell receptor (beta chain) was recorded only once. Its target is not known. These data are taken from a study of a mutant IDH1 vaccine in newly diagnosed glioma. Germline CDR1 MNHEY, CDR2 SMNVEV (reference sequence). This CDR3 region has 15 residues. V was cut by 3 bases and J by 0 bases, with 8 bases left in between. Some clones are missing from TCRdb's copy, which holds only in-frame ones; the method was immunoSEQ multiplex PCR. The sample yields about 86,000 clones, 85% seen once. The sample's time point: week 23, last vaccination. Doses comprised 300 ug of mutant IDH1 20-mer peptide each, plus topical imiquimod.

This sequence was found in a man under 40 with glioma. Some clones in this sample may be carry-over from other donors' samples. The sequencing used PBMCs, collected from a glioma patient whose treatment included an IDH1 peptide vaccine. V is TRBV27 and J is TRBJ2-2; D is unclear. Here the CDR3 DNA reads TGTGCCAGCAGTTTTTGGCGGACGAACACCGGGGAGCTGTTTTTT. It is translated as CASSFWRTNTGELFF.